This T cell receptor beta chain was observed in a study of cytomegalovirus exposure and HLA in healthy donors. This CDR3 comprises 16 residues. The germline CDR1 and CDR2 sequences are LGHNA and YSLEER. J was trimmed by 6 bases and V by 0 bases; bases with no gene match: 9. The study ran its PCR with 60 Vbeta and 13 Jbeta primers. TCRdb's table, derived via immunoSEQ multiplex PCR, lists solely in-frame clones and lacks some. Counted here are around 170,000 clones, around 77% occurring once; the ten biggest clones make up 1%. Sequencing was performed on PBMCs. The V and J genes are TRBV4-3 and TRBJ2-3; TRBD2 matches at 7 bases. This sequence originates from a woman between 45 and 60 years old in good health and CMV-seropositive. CDR3 sequence reads: CASSQDLAGAADTQYF. CDR3 sequence (DNA): TGCGCCAGCAGCCAAGATCTCGCGGGAGCTGCTGATACGCAGTATTTT.